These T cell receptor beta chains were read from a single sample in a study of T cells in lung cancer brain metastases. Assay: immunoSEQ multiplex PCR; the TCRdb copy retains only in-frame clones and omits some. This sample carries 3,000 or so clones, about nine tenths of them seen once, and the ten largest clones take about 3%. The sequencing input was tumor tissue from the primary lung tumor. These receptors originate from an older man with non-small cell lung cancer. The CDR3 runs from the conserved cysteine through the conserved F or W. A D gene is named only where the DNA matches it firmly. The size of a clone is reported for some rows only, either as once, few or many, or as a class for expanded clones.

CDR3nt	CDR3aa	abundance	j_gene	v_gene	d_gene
TGTGCCACCAGCAGAGATTCGGGATTTAGCAATCAGCCCCAGCATTTT	CATSRDSGFSNQPQHF	.	TRBJ1-5	TRBV15	.
TGTGCCATCTTCGGGACAGGTAACGGCTACACCTTC	CAIFGTGNGYTF	.	TRBJ1-2	TRBV10-3	TRBD1
TGTGCCAGCAGCTTGGCCATAACTAGCGGAGCGAACATTCAGTACTTC	CASSLAITSGANIQYF	.	TRBJ2-4	TRBV7-2	TRBD2
TGCGCCAGCCTAACGGCCAGCGGGGGCTACACCTTC	CASLTASGGYTF	.	TRBJ1-2	TRBV4-1	.
TGTGCCAGCAGCTACACAGGGAGAGTTAACTATGGCTACACCTTC	CASSYTGRVNYGYTF	.	TRBJ1-2	TRBV27	.
TGTGCCAGCAGCTTAGGGGGACTAGCGGGCGAGCAGTACTTC	CASSLGGLAGEQYF	.	TRBJ2-7	TRBV7-9	TRBD2
TGTGCCAGCAGCGTAGGGGGAGCTAGCACAGATACGCAGTATTTT	CASSVGGASTDTQYF	.	TRBJ2-3	TRBV9	.
TGCGCCAGCAGCCAAGAAGCGGACAGGGGTTTTGTATGGATCTACGAGCAGTACTTC	CASSQEADRGFVWIYEQYF	.	TRBJ2-7	TRBV4-1	TRBD1
TGTGCCAGCACGGCGAGGGAGGGCCTCCGGGAGCAGTACTTC	CASTAREGLREQYF	.	TRBJ2-7	TRBV27	TRBD2
TGTGCCAGCAGCTTAGTACGAGGGGGCGAATACGAGCAGTACTTC	CASSLVRGGEYEQYF	.	TRBJ2-7	TRBV11-1	TRBD1
TGTGCCAGCAGCTTAGACAGATGGAACACTGAAGCTTTCTTT	CASSLDRWNTEAFF	.	TRBJ1-1	TRBV11-2	.
TGTGCCAGCAGCTTGGATTGGCGAACCGATACGCAGTATTTT	CASSLDWRTDTQYF	.	TRBJ2-3	TRBV5-4	.
TGTGCCAGCAGCTGGGTCGGACAGGGGGCGATAGATACGCAGTATTTT	CASSWVGQGAIDTQYF	.	TRBJ2-3	TRBV11-2	TRBD1
TGTGCCAGCAGCTTAGATGCCCCCACCAGTAAAGCTTTCTTT	CASSLDAPTSKAFF	.	TRBJ1-1	TRBV11-2	.
TGTGCCACCAGCAGAGATCGGGGGGGGCAAGATACGCAGTATTTT	CATSRDRGGQDTQYF	few	TRBJ2-3	TRBV15	TRBD2
TGTGCCACCCTAGGACCAACCCGGGGTTCACCCCTCCACTTT	CATLGPTRGSPLHF	once	TRBJ1-6	TRBV2	.
TGTGCCATCAGGGAAGGGACTCCCGGGCCGGAGACCCAGTACTTC	CAIREGTPGPETQYF	once	TRBJ2-5	TRBV10-3	.
TGCAGCGTTGAAGATCGTATAGGGAGGGCCTCTGGAAACACCATATATTTT	CSVEDRIGRASGNTIYF	.	TRBJ1-3	TRBV29-1	.
TGCAGCGTTGGACTAGCGGGAGGGCCGGGTAATGAGCAGTTCTTC	CSVGLAGGPGNEQFF	.	TRBJ2-1	TRBV29-1	TRBD2
TGTGCCAGCTCACCGGCCCCGGGAGGACCTGAAGCTTTCTTT	CASSPAPGGPEAFF	.	TRBJ1-1	TRBV18	.
TGTGCCTGGAGTGTAAGACATAATGAAAAACTGTTTTTT	CAWSVRHNEKLFF	.	TRBJ1-4	TRBV30	.
TGTGCCAGCAGTCTCAACCTGAGAAGTCAAAACACTGAAGCTTTCTTT	CASSLNLRSQNTEAFF	.	TRBJ1-1	TRBV27	.
TGTGCCAGCAGTGAATGGGACAGGGTGACTAACTATGGCTACACCTTC	CASSEWDRVTNYGYTF	.	TRBJ1-2	TRBV2	TRBD1
TGTGCCAGTAGTATTAAGCAACGTCAGCCCCAGCATTTT	CASSIKQRQPQHF	.	TRBJ1-5	TRBV19	.
TGTGCCTCAAAAGGAGACACCTCCTACGAGCAGTACTTC	CASKGDTSYEQYF	.	TRBJ2-7	TRBV18	.
TGTGCCAGCAGTTTTTCCGACCCGGGCACCGGGGAGCTGTTTTTT	CASSFSDPGTGELFF	.	TRBJ2-2	TRBV27	.
TGTGCCAGTAGTGCCCCCAAAGGGCGAGGAGGCCACGAGCAGTACTTC	CASSAPKGRGGHEQYF	once	TRBJ2-7	TRBV19	.
TGTGCCAGCAGTTCAAGGGGACCAGATACGCAGTATTTT	CASSSRGPDTQYF	.	TRBJ2-3	TRBV27	.